The entry that follows covers one TCR beta chain sequence. Its specificity is not known. The data are from a study of CXCR3-negative and CXCR3-positive naive CD8 T cells. Notes on the study in general: Researchers reported similar TRBV-TRBJ usage in naive CXCR3-negative and CXCR3-positive cells, though memory differed.

UMI labels and 5' RACE were used to prepare the TRB cDNA libraries. TCRdb re-called the 5' RACE reads and catalogs CDR3 proteins one per entry, DNA excluded. Its listing shows approximately 10,000 distinct CDR3 sequences. Among CD8+ T cells, naive ones were CD45RO-CCR7+CD27+CD95-. Material: naive CXCR3- CD8+ T cells from blood. The subset is: CD45RO-CCR7+CD27+CD95- naive CD8+ T cells lacking CXCR3 (TNR3-). The TCR originated in a human donor in good health. Some clones in this sample may be carry-over from other donors' samples.

Here the CDR3 reads CASSLDLTGGTNTEAFF. The rearrangement joins TRBV5-1 to TRBJ1-1; TCRdb designates TRBD1, a call that cannot be tested without DNA. Germline values: CDR1 SGHRS, CDR2 YFSETQ. The CDR3 is 17 residues long.